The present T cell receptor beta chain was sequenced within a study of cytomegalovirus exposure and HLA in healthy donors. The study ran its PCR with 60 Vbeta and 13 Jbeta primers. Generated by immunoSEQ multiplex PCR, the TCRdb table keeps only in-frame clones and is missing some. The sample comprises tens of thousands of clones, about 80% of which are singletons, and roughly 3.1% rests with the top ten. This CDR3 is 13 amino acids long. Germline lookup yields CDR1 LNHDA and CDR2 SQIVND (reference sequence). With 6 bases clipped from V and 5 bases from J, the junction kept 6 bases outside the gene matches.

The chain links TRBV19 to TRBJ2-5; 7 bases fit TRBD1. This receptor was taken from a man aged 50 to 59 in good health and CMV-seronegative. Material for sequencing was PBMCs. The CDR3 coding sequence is TGTGCCAGTAGCCCGACAGGGATGGAGACCCAGTACTTC. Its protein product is CASSPTGMETQYF.